Below, 9 T cell receptor beta chains from the same sample are listed, as sequenced in a study of cytomegalovirus exposure and HLA in healthy donors. Primers: 60 Vbeta forward and 13 Jbeta reverse. Sequencing was performed with immunoSEQ multiplex PCR; in TCRdb, only in-frame clones are kept and a portion is missing. The top ten clones hold 6% to 8.5% of a sample with 150,000 to 180,000 clones, roughly 77% of them seen once. The sample consisted of PBMCs. The receptors were gathered from a man aged 25-45 years in good health and CMV-seropositive.

The chain recombines TRBV4-3 with TRBJ2-7; D is perhaps TRBD1 (6 bases). Per germline, CDR1 LGHNA and CDR2 YSLEER. This CDR3 comprises 15 residues. With 0 bases removed from V and 0 bases from J, the gap between germline ends came to 9 bases. This chain's CDR3 is CASSQDLQGSYEQYF. The DNA for the CDR3 is TGCGCCAGCAGCCAAGATTTACAGGGCTCCTACGAGCAGTACTTC.

This clone is a singleton in its sample. The chain uses TRBV7-6 and TRBJ2-3; weak D call: TRBD1 (5 bases). CDR3 length: 12 residues. The V end was cut by 4 bases, the J end by 10 bases, with 12 bases between. Germline V gene lookup returns CDR1 SGHVS and CDR2 FNYEAQ. The chain's CDR3 is CASSSGNTAQYF. CDR3 coding DNA: TGTGCCAGCAGCTCAGGGAATACGGCGCAGTATTTT.

The chain carries TRBV19 and TRBJ2-3, with 9 nucleotides matching TRBD1. The germline CDR1 and CDR2 sequences are LNHDA and SQIVND (reference sequence). V was pared by 6 bases and J by 2 bases, with 9 bases of the junction left unmatched. The CDR3 is 16 residues long. The CDR3 sequence: CASRSTGGFTTDTQYF. CDR3 DNA: TGTGCCAGTAGGTCGACAGGGGGTTTTACCACAGATACGCAGTATTTT.

The V call is TRBV7-9, the J call TRBJ1-5; 9 bases are a match to TRBD1. This CDR3 comprises 16 residues. Looked up from germline, CDR1 is SEHNR and CDR2 is FQNEAQ (reference sequence). Trimming at V came to 1 base and at J to 7 bases, leaving 8 bases not matched to a gene. The CDR3 reads CASSLGTGDSRQPQHF. The CDR3 nucleotides read TGTGCCAGCAGCTTAGGGACAGGGGATTCGCGACAGCCCCAGCATTTT.

The chain couples TRBV5-1 to TRBJ2-2; no clear D gene. CDR3 length: 12 amino acids. CDR1 is SGHRS and CDR2 is YFSETQ in the germline V gene. The ends were cut back, 4 bases at V and 5 bases at J, with 6 bases in the middle. CDR3 loop: CASSRGTGELFF. In DNA form, the CDR3 reads TGCGCCAGCAGCCGAGGTACCGGGGAGCTGTTTTTT. The variable domain in full, completed from reference TRBV5-1 and TRBJ2-2, reads KAGVTQTPRYLIKTRGQQVTLSCSPISGHRSVSWYQQTPGQGLQFLFEYFSETQRNKGNFPGRFSGRQFSNSRSEMNVSTLELGDSALYLCASSRGTGELFFGEGSRLTVL.

The chain couples TRBV9 to TRBJ2-3; 9 bases fit TRBD2. The V gene's germline CDR1 is SGDLS and CDR2 YYNGEE. J gave up 9 bases and V 4 bases, and 15 bases lay outside the gene matches. The CDR3 runs 16 residues. The CDR3 spells CASSISGSDTQITQYF. The CDR3 region has the DNA TGTGCCAGCAGCATTAGCGGGAGCGATACACAGATAACGCAGTATTTT.

This chain joins TRBV19 and TRBJ1-1; TRBD1 agrees at 8 bases. The CDR3 consists of 16 residues. V dropped 5 bases and J dropped 0; count of bases not matched to a gene: 8. Germline V CDR1 and CDR2: LNHDA, SQIVND (reference sequence). CDR3 in amino acids: CASSPTGVLMNTEAFF. CDR3 nucleotides: TGTGCCAGTAGTCCGACAGGGGTCCTCATGAACACTGAAGCTTTCTTT.

This clone came up once. The J gene is TRBJ2-3, the V gene TRBV19, with 7 positions matching TRBD2. Germline V gene lookup returns CDR1 LNHDA and CDR2 SQIVND (reference sequence). CDR3 size: 14 residues. The trim removed 5 bases at V and 5 bases at J, leaving 7 bases unmatched. DNA for the CDR3: TGTGCCAGTAGTGTCTCCGGGGGGAGAGATACGCAGTATTTT. Translation: CASSVSGGRDTQYF.

This sequence joins TRBV5-1 and TRBJ2-5; weak D call: TRBD2 (5 bases). The CDR3 runs 15 residues. Trimming pared 4 bases from V and 4 bases from J, leaving 17 bases between. CDR1 SGHRS and CDR2 YFSETQ come from the germline V gene. CDR3 amino acids: CASSDGLTLLETQYF. The CDR3 coding sequence is TGCGCCAGCAGCGATGGACTGACCCTGTTAGAGACCCAGTACTTC.